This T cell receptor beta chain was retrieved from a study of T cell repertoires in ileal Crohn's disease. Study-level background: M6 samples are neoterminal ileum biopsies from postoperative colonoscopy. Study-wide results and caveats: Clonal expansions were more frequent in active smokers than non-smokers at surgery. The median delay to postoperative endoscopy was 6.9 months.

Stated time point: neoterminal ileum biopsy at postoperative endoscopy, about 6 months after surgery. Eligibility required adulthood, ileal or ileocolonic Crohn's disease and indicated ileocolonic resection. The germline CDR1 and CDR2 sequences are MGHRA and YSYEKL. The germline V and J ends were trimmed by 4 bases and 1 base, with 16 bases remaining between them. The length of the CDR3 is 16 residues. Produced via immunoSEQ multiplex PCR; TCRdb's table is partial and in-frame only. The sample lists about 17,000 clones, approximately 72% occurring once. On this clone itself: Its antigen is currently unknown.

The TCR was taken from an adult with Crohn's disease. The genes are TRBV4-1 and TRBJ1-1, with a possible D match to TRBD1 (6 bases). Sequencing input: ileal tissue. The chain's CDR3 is CASSLATGFQNTEAFF. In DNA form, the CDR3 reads TGCGCCAGCAGCCTGGCCACAGGGTTTCAGAACACTGAAGCTTTCTTT.